This TCR beta chain was sequenced in a study of tumor-infiltrating lymphocytes in oesophageal squamous cell carcinoma (dated by TCRdb to about 2016). In the case of this clonotype: Its antigen remains undetermined. Nothing much larger sits one base from this clone, and base qualities are not available.

Preparation of the library involved PCR. The run used an Illumina HiSeq 2000. Using fastp at Q25 and MiXCR, TCRdb reprocessed the public reads and kept productive beta chains. Rows are combined by CDR3 protein, so each entry shows the most common genes and DNA. The sample table records around 12,000 distinct CDR3 sequences; more than 45% of these occur just once. 28% of the sample is in the top ten clones. The CDR3 holds 14 amino acids from the cysteine to the phenylalanine. Of the read, only the CDR3 DNA is kept; its 42 bases are in frame from base 1. Per the germline V gene (reference sequence), SEHNR is the CDR1 and FQNEAQ is the CDR2.

The specimen was esophageal tumor tissue. The sequence is built from TRBV7-9 and TRBJ2-3, and the D gene may be TRBD2, 5 bases matching. Judging by the DNA end, TRBJ2-5 fits better; the J call may be wrong. This receptor was taken from a female donor with esophageal squamous cell carcinoma. Read as DNA, the sequence is TGTGCCAGCAGCTTCGGAGGTGAGGTTGAGACCCAGTACTTC. This gives the protein CASSFGGEVETQYF.